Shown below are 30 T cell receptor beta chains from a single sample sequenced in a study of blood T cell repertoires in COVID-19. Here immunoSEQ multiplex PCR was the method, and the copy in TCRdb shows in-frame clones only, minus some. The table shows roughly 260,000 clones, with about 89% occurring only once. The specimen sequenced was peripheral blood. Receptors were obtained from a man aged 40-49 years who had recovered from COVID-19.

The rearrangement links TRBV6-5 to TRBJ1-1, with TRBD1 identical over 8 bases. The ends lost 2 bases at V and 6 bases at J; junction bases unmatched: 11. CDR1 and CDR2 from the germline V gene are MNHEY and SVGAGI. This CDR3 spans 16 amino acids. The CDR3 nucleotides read TGTGCCAGCAGTTACGTTGAAGTCAGGGGGCCCTCTGAAGCTTTCTTT. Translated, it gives CASSYVEVRGPSEAFF.

CDR3 DNA: TGTGCCAGCAGCCCATTAGCGGGAGGAGACTACGAGCAGTACTTC. It specifies CASSPLAGGDYEQYF. This chain uses TRBV7-9 with TRBJ2-7, with TRBD2 matching 10 bases. The CDR3 loop spans 15 amino acids. CDR1 SEHNR and CDR2 FQNEAQ come from the germline V gene (reference sequence). V lost 5 bases and J lost 3; bases outside the gene matches: 7.

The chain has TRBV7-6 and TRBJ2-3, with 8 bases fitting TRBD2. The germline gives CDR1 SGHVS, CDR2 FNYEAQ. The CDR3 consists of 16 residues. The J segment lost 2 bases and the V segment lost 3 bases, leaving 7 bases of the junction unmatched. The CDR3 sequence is CASSFGRGRTTDTQYF. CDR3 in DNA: TGTGCCAGCAGCTTCGGTCGCGGGAGGACCACAGATACGCAGTATTTT. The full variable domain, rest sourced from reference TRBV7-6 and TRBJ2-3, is GAGVSQSPRYKVTKRGQDVALRCDPISGHVSLYWYRQALGQGPEFLTYFNYEAQQDKSGLPNDRFSAERPEGSISTLTIQRTEQRDSAMYRCASSFGRGRTTDTQYFGPGTRLTVL.

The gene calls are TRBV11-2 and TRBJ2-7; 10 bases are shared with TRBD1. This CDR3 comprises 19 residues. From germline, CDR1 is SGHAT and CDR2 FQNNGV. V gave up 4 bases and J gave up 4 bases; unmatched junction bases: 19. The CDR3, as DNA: TGTGCCAGCAGCTCCCACCCTTCGGGACAGGGGACTCCCCGGTACGAGCAGTACTTC. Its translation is CASSSHPSGQGTPRYEQYF.

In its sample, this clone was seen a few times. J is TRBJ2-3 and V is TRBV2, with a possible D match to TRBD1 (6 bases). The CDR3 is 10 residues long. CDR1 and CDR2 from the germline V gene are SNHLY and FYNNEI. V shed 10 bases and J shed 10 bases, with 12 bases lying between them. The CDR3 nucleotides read TGTGCCACCCAGGGGTGGGCGCAGTATTTT. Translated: CATQGWAQYF. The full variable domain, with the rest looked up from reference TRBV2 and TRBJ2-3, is EPEVTQTPSHQVTQMGQEVILRCVPISNHLYFYWYRQILGQKVEFLVSFYNNEISEKSEIFDDQFSVERPDGSNFTLKIRSTKLEDSAMYFCATQGWAQYFGPGTRLTVL.

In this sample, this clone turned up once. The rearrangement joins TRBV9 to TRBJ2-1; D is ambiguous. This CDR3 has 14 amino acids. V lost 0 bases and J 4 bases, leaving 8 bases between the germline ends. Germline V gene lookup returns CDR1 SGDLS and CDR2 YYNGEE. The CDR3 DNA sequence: TGTGCCAGCAGCGTAGCCGTAGCTTACAATGAGCAGTTCTTC. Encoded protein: CASSVAVAYNEQFF.

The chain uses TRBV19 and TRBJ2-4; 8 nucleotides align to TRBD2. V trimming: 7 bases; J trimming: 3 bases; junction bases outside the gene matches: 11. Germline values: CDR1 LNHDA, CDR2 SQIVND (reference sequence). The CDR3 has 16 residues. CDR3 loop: CASTPLGGGGKNIQYF. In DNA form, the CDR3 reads TGTGCCAGTACCCCTCTCGGGGGGGGCGGCAAAAACATTCAGTACTTC. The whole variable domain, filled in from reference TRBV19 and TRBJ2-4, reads DGGITQSPKYLFRKEGQNVTLSCEQNLNHDAMYWYRQDPGQGLRLIYYSQIVNDFQKGDIAEGYSVSREKKESFPLTVTSAQKNPTAFYLCASTPLGGGGKNIQYFGAGTRLSVL.

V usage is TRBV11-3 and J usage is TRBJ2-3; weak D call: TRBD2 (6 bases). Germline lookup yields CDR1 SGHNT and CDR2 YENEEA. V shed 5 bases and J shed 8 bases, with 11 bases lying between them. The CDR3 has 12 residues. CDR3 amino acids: CASSPSGGTQYF. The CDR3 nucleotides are TGTGCCAGCAGCCCATCCGGGGGTACGCAGTATTTT.

CDR3 DNA: TGTGCCAGCAGCTTGGTAGCGGGAGGCTACAATGAGCAGTTCTTC. Residues: CASSLVAGGYNEQFF. The gene calls are TRBV5-8 and TRBJ2-1; TRBD2 aligns across 10 bases. The length of the CDR3 is 15 residues. The germline CDR1 and CDR2 sequences are SGHTS and YDEGEE. V gave up 0 bases and J gave up 3 bases; unmatched junction bases: 0.

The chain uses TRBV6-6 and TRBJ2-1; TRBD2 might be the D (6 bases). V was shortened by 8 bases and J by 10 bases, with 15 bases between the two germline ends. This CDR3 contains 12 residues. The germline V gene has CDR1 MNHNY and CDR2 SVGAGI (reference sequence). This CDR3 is CASLLREKEQFF. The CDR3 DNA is TGTGCCAGCCTTCTGCGGGAAAAGGAGCAGTTCTTC.

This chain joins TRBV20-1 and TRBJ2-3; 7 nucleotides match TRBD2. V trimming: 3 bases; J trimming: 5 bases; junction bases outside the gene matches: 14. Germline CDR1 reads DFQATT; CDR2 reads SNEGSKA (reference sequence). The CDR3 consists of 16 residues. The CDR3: CSASLRDGGTRDTQYF. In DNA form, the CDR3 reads TGCAGTGCTAGTTTGAGGGACGGGGGGACCAGAGATACGCAGTATTTT.

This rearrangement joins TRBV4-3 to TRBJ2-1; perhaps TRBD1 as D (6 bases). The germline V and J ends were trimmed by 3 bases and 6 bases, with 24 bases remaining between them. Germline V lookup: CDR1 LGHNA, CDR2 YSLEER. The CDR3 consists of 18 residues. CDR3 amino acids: CASSHLQGLGGRFNEQFF. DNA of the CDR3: TGCGCCAGCAGCCATTTACAGGGCTTGGGCGGGCGATTCAATGAGCAGTTCTTC.

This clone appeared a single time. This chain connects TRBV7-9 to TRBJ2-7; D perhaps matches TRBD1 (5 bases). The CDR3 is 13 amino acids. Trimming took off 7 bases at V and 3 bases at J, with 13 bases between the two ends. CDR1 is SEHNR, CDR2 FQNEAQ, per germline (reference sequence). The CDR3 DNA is TGTGCCAGCAACCTCCAGGGAAACTACGAGCAGTACTTC. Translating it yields CASNLQGNYEQYF.

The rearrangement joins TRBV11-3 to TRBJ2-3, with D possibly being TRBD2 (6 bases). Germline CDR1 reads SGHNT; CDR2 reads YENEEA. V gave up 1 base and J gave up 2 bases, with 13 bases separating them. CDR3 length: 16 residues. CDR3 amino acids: CASSLGIAEHTDTQYF. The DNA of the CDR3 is TGTGCCAGCAGCTTAGGCATAGCGGAGCACACAGATACGCAGTATTTT. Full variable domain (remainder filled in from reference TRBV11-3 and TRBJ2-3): EAGVVQSPRYKIIEKKQPVAFWCNPISGHNTLYWYLQNLGQGPELLIRYENEEAVDDSQLPKDRFSAERLKGVDSTLKIQPAELGDSAVYLCASSLGIAEHTDTQYFGPGTRLTVL.

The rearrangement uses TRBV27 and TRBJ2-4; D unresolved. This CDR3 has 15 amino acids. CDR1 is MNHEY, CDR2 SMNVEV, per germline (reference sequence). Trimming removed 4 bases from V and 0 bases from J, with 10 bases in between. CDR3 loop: CASSSPRVAKNIQYF. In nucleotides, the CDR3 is TGTGCCAGCAGTTCCCCCCGGGTAGCCAAAAACATTCAGTACTTC.

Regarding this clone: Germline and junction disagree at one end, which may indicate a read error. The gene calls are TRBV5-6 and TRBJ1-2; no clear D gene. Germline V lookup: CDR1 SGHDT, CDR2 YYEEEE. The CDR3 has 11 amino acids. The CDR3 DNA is TGTGCCAGCAGCACCGGGCCGGAGGCTATCTTC. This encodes CASSTGPEAIF.

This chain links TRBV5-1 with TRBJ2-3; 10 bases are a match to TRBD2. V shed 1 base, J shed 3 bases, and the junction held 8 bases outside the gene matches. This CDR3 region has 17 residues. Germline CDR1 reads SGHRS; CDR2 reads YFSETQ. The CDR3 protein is CASSLRPSGSRTDTQYF. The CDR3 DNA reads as TGCGCCAGCAGCTTGAGGCCTAGCGGGAGCCGAACAGATACGCAGTATTTT.

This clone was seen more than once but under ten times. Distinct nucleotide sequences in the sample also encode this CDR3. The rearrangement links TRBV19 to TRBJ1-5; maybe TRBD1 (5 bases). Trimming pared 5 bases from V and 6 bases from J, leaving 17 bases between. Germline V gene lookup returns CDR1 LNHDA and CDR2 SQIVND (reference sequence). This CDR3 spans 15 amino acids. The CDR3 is CASSDMGRGGQPQHF. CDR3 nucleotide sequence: TGTGCCAGTAGTGACATGGGGCGGGGGGGTCAGCCCCAGCATTTT.

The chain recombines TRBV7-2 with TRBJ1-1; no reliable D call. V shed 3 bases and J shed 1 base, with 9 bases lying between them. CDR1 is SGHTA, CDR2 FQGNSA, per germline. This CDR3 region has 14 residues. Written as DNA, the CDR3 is TGTGCCAGCAGCTTGGGCGGGTCGAACACTGAAGCTTTCTTT. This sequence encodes CASSLGGSNTEAFF.

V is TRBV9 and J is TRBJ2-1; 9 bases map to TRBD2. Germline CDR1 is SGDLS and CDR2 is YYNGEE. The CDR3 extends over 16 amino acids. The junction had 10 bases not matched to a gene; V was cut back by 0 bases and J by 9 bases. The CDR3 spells CASSVDGSGRSSEQFF. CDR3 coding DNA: TGTGCCAGCAGCGTAGATGGGAGCGGGAGGTCAAGTGAGCAGTTCTTC.

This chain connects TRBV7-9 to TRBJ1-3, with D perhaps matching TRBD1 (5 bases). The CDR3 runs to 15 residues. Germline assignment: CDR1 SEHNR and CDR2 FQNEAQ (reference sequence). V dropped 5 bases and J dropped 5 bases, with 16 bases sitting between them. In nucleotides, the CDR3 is TGTGCCAGCAGCGCCGCCGGGGGTGTGCGAAACACCATATATTTT. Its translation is CASSAAGGVRNTIYF.

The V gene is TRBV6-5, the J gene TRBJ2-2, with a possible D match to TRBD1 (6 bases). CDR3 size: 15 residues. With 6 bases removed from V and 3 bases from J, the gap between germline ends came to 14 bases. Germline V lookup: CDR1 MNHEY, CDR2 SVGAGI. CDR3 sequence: CASRVRGLDTGELFF. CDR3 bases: TGTGCCAGCAGGGTTAGGGGGTTAGACACCGGGGAGCTGTTTTTT.

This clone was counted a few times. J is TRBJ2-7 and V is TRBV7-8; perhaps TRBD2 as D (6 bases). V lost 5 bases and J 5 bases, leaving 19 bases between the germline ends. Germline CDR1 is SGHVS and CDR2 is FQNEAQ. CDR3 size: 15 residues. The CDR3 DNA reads TGTGCCAGCAGCACCCGACTAGGGCCTCTCAACGAGCAGTACTTC. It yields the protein CASSTRLGPLNEQYF.

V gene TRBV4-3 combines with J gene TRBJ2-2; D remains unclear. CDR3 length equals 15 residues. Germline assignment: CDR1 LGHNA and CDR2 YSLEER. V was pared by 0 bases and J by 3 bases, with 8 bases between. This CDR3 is CASSQDRAYTGELFF. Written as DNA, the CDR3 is TGCGCCAGCAGCCAAGATCGAGCTTACACCGGGGAGCTGTTTTTT.

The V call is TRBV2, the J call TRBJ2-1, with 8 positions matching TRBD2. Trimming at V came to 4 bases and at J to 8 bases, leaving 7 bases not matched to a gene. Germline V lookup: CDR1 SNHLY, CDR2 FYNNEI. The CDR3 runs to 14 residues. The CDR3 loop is CASSGLAGSDEQFF. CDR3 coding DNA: TGTGCCAGCAGTGGTTTAGCGGGGTCAGATGAGCAGTTCTTC.

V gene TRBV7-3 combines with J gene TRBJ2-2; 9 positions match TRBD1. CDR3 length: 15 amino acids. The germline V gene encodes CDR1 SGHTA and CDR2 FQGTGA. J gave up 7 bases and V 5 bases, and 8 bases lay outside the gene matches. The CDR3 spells CASSPTGGAGGELFF. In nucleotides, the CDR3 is TGTGCCAGCAGCCCCACAGGGGGCGCGGGCGGGGAGCTGTTTTTT.

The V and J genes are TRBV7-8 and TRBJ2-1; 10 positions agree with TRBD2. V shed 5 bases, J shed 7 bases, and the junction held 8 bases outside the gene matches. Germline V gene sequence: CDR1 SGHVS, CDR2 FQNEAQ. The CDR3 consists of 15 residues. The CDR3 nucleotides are TGTGCCAGCAGCCCCCCGGAGCGGGGGGGGAATGAGCAGTTCTTC. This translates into CASSPPERGGNEQFF.

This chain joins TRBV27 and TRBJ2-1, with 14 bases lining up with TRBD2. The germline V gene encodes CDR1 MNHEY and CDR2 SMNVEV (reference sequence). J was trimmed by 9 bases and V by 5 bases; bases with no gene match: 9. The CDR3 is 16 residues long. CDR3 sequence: CASSHLGLAGGGEQFF. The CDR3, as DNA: TGTGCCAGCAGTCACCTCGGACTAGCGGGGGGCGGTGAGCAGTTCTTC.

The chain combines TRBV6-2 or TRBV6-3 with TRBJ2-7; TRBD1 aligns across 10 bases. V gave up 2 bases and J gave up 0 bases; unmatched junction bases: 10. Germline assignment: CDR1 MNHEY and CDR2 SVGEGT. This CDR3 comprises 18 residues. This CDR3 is CASSYQALRTGGSYEQYF. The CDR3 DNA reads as TGTGCCAGCAGTTACCAAGCCTTGAGGACAGGGGGCTCCTACGAGCAGTACTTC.

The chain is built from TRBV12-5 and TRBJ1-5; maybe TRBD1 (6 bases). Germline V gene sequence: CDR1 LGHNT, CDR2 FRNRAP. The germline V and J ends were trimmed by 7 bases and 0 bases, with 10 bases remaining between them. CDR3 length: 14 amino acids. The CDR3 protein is CASAQDSSNQPQHF. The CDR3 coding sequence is TGTGCTAGTGCCCAGGACAGTAGCAATCAGCCCCAGCATTTT.